The source of this T cell receptor beta chain is a study of breast tumors, draining lymph nodes, adjacent tissues. Study-level results: Data fit most tumor T cells coming from lymph node, expanding in tumor. The lymph node origin of tumor T cells was framed as consistent with a hypothesis, not demonstrated. Compared with basal-like, luminal-like tumors shared significantly more repertoire with nontumor tissue. Tumor TCR diversity was below lymph nodes but above nontumor tissue.

One entry per CDR3 protein, called by TCRdb with MiXCR from the multiplex PCR reads. The sample yields some 10,000 distinct CDR3 sequences, less than 70% seen once. The germline V gene encodes CDR1 SGHTA and CDR2 FQGNSA. Trimming shortened V by 2 bases and J by 4 bases, and 8 bases separated the two germline ends. CDR3 length: 13 amino acids. This clonotype was recorded many times. Its antigen is unknown. This chain joins TRBV7-2 and TRBJ1-2; no reliable D call. Specimen: breast tumor tissue. The TCR comes from a female donor with breast cancer. Some clones in this sample may be carry-over from other donors' samples. CDR3 sequence (DNA): TGTGCCAGCAGCTTATTAGGCTTCTATGGCTACACCTTC. This sequence encodes CASSLLGFYGYTF. Looking up the rest from reference TRBV7-2 and TRBJ1-2 gives the full variable domain: GAGVSQSPSNKVTEKGKDVELRCDPISGHTALYWYRQSLGQGLEFLIYFQGNSAPDKSGLPSDRFSAERTGGSVSTLTIQRTQQEDSAVYLCASSLLGFYGYTFGSGTRLTVV.